The 16 T cell receptor beta chains in this list originate from one sample, sequenced in a study of Ad26.COV2.S vaccination and SARS-CoV-2 variants. Described treatment: approximately 18 received Ad26.COV2.S at low or high dose, single or two shots; about 5 received placebo; per-sample allocation not given. Following the first vaccine or placebo injection, samples were taken on day 63. The table came from immunoSEQ multiplex PCR; TCRdb's copy has only in-frame clones and leaves some out. This repertoire shows 350,000 to 500,000 clones, about nine tenths found once; its top ten account for 10% to 15%. The sequences come from peripheral blood, collected in a trial of Ad26.COV2.S vaccine versus placebo. These receptors were collected from a person between 18 and 65 years old who received the Ad26.COV2.S COVID-19 vaccine or a placebo.

This chain links TRBV27 with TRBJ2-2; D is ambiguous. CDR1 is MNHEY and CDR2 is SMNVEV in the germline V gene (reference sequence). The germline V and J ends were trimmed by 4 bases and 4 bases, with 4 bases remaining between them. This CDR3 is built from 12 residues. The CDR3 loop reads CASSSPTGELFF. For the CDR3, the DNA is TGTGCCAGCAGTTCACCCACCGGGGAGCTGTTTTTT.

This clone was seen once. The rearrangement links TRBV7-9 to TRBJ2-2; 9 positions match TRBD2. CDR1 is SEHNR and CDR2 is FQNEAQ in the germline V gene (reference sequence). V trimming: 5 bases; J trimming: 3 bases; junction bases outside the gene matches: 13. The CDR3 extends over 18 amino acids. The CDR3 bases are TGTGCCAGCAGCCCTAGTCCGACTAGCGGAAATTACACCGGGGAGCTGTTTTTT. Encoded protein: CASSPSPTSGNYTGELFF.

The chain employs TRBV9 and TRBJ2-7, with D perhaps TRBD1 (6 bases). Trimming cost V 4 bases and J 2 bases, with 13 bases left between them. CDR1 and CDR2 (germline): SGDLS, YYNGEE. The CDR3 has 14 amino acids. CDR3 nucleotide sequence: TGTGCCAGCAGCAAATTATCAGGGGCCTACGAGCAGTACTTC. Encoded protein: CASSKLSGAYEQYF.

V is TRBV6-2 or TRBV6-3 and J is TRBJ2-3; 7 bases align to TRBD1. The V segment lost 5 bases and the J segment 1 base; nucleotides outside the gene matches: 0. The length of the CDR3 is 13 residues. Germline values: CDR1 MNHEY, CDR2 SVGEGT. The CDR3 sequence: CASSGQGTDTQYF. DNA for the CDR3: TGTGCCAGCAGTGGACAGGGCACAGATACGCAGTATTTT.

The chain recombines TRBV5-1 with TRBJ1-4, with D possibly TRBD1 on 5 matching bases. CDR3 length: 14 residues. CDR1 and CDR2 (germline): SGHRS, YFSETQ. V was shortened by 3 bases and J by 5 bases, with 11 bases between the two germline ends. CDR3 protein: CASSSGTENEKLFF. CDR3 nucleotides: TGCGCCAGCAGCTCAGGGACCGAGAATGAAAAACTGTTTTTT.

The chain has TRBV27 and TRBJ1-6; the D gene is possibly TRBD1 (5 bases). V lost 5 bases to trimming and J lost 5 bases, with 16 bases between them. The CDR3 has 16 residues. Germline V gene sequence: CDR1 MNHEY, CDR2 SMNVEV (reference sequence). In DNA, the CDR3 is TGTGCCAGCAGTCTTTTCGGACAAGTTAATAATTCACCCCTCCACTTT. Encoded protein: CASSLFGQVNNSPLHF.

About this clone: Other DNA sequences in this specimen translate into the identical CDR3. The V gene is TRBV4-2, the J gene TRBJ2-7, with TRBD2 matching over 12 bases. From germline, CDR1 is LGHNA and CDR2 YNFKEQ. This CDR3 has 15 residues. Trimming at V came to 0 bases and at J to 4 bases, leaving 1 base not matched to a gene. The CDR3 region is CASSQDTSGRYEQYF. The CDR3 bases are TGTGCCAGCAGCCAAGATACTAGCGGGAGGTACGAGCAGTACTTC.

V usage is TRBV5-4 and J usage is TRBJ1-5; D gene unclear. The germline CDR1 and CDR2 sequences are SGHNT and YYREEE (reference sequence). Trimming left V 4 bases short and J 2 bases short, with 4 bases between. This CDR3 has 12 amino acids. CDR3 sequence: CASSVGNQPQHF. In DNA, the CDR3 is TGTGCCAGCAGCGTGGGCAATCAGCCCCAGCATTTT. Full variable domain (outside the CDR3, taken from reference TRBV5-4 and TRBJ1-5): ETGVTQSPTHLIKTRGQQVTLRCSSQSGHNTVSWYQQALGQGPQFIFQYYREEENGRGNFPPRFSGLQFPNYSSELNVNALELDDSALYLCASSVGNQPQHFGDGTRLSIL.

For this clone: In the same sample, other DNA sequences code for this CDR3. The gene calls are TRBV7-9 and TRBJ2-1; a weak D match, TRBD2 (5 bases). The V gene lost 5 bases and the J gene lost 0 bases, with 11 bases spanning the gap. Per the germline V gene, CDR1 is SEHNR and CDR2 is FQNEAQ (reference sequence). The CDR3 runs to 15 residues. CDR3 DNA: TGTGCCAGCAGCCCCAGCGGCAGCTCCTACAATGAGCAGTTCTTC. Residues: CASSPSGSSYNEQFF.

This clone occurred a few times. The chain links TRBV28 to TRBJ2-2, with TRBD2 identical over 9 bases. The CDR3 has 15 residues. Trimming cost V 3 bases and J 4 bases; bases outside gene matches: 3. Per the germline V gene, CDR1 is MDHEN and CDR2 is SYDVKM. This CDR3 reads CASSFSGSGTGELFF. CDR3 nucleotide sequence: TGTGCCAGCAGTTTTAGCGGGAGTGGCACCGGGGAGCTGTTTTTT.

This sequence joins TRBV5-6 and TRBJ1-2, with a weak D call TRBD1 (5 bases). V dropped 4 bases and J dropped 4 bases, with 14 bases sitting between them. The CDR3 extends over 14 amino acids. In germline, CDR1 is SGHDT, CDR2 YYEEEE. Written as DNA, the CDR3 is TGTGCCAGCAGCCCGGGACTTGGAAGCTATGGCTACACCTTC. Protein: CASSPGLGSYGYTF.

V and J are TRBV5-1 and TRBJ2-1; no clear D gene. Germline V CDR1 and CDR2: SGHRS, YFSETQ. Trimming pared 0 bases from V and 0 bases from J, leaving 7 bases between. This CDR3 is built from 15 residues. The CDR3: CASSLGTGSYNEQFF. In DNA, the CDR3 is TGCGCCAGCAGCTTGGGGACGGGCTCCTACAATGAGCAGTTCTTC.

The rearrangement joins TRBV10-3 to TRBJ2-1; 9 bases match TRBD2. The ends lost 10 bases at V and 3 bases at J; junction bases unmatched: 16. Germline V gene sequence: CDR1 ENHRY, CDR2 SYGVKD. This CDR3 is 17 amino acids long. Here the CDR3 reads CATRKTLAGVDYNEQFF. The CDR3 nucleotides are TGTGCCACCCGTAAAACCTTAGCGGGAGTGGACTACAATGAGCAGTTCTTC.

This chain connects TRBV3-1 (or the pseudogene TRBV3-2) to TRBJ2-1; the D is unclear. The length of the CDR3 is 17 residues. In germline, CDR1 is LGHDT, CDR2 YNNKEL (reference sequence). Trimming shortened V by 1 base and J by 0 bases, and 13 bases separated the two germline ends. CDR3 region: CASSQGLSLSSYNEQFF. The CDR3 DNA reads as TGTGCCAGCAGCCAAGGGTTGTCGTTAAGCTCCTACAATGAGCAGTTCTTC.

The V call is TRBV6-5, the J call TRBJ2-7, with D perhaps matching TRBD2 (6 bases). Between the trimmed V and J ends, which lost 0 bases and 7 bases, there was a span of 13 bases. Germline V gene data show CDR1 as MNHEY and CDR2 as SVGAGI. CDR3 length: 14 residues. CDR3 nucleotides: TGTGCCAGCAGTTACTCGCGGGGCCCGGGGGAGCAGTACTTC. This translates into CASSYSRGPGEQYF.

V and J are TRBV18 and TRBJ1-4, with TRBD1 matching over 8 bases. The germline gives CDR1 KGHSH, CDR2 LQKENI. The CDR3 contains 13 residues. V was pared by 4 bases and J by 7 bases, with 2 bases of the junction left unmatched. The CDR3 DNA reads TGTGCCAGCTCACGAGGGACAGGTGAAAAACTGTTTTTT. Protein: CASSRGTGEKLFF. Variable domain in full (rest from reference TRBV18 and TRBJ1-4): NAGVMQNPRHLVRRRGQEARLRCSPMKGHSHVYWYRQLPEEGLKFMVYLQKENIIDESGMPKERFSAEFPKEGPSILRIQQVVRGDSAAYFCASSRGTGEKLFFGSGTQLSVL.